This T cell receptor beta chain was retrieved from a study of T cell clones after liver transplantation. In the study overall: Third-party-reactive TCRbeta sequences from pre-transplant mixed lymphocyte reactions served as antigen-independent comparators.

Sequencing used immunoSEQ multiplex PCR; TCRdb keeps in-frame clones, though not all of them. Here the sample spans tens of thousands of clones, 80% to 85% being singletons. CDR3 length: 14 amino acids. Per germline, CDR1 MNHNY and CDR2 SVGAGI (reference sequence). V dropped 5 bases and J dropped 5; count of bases not matched to a gene: 5. Source: CD4+ T cells from blood, taken 45 to 46 months after liver transplant. The TCR was taken from a human patient who received a liver transplant. Among the T cells, some may be from the graft donor. The chain has TRBV6-6 and TRBJ1-5, with 8 bases aligning to TRBD1. The CDR3 loop is CASSLGTGYQPQHF. The DNA of the CDR3 is TGTGCCAGCAGTCTCGGGACAGGCTATCAGCCCCAGCATTTT.